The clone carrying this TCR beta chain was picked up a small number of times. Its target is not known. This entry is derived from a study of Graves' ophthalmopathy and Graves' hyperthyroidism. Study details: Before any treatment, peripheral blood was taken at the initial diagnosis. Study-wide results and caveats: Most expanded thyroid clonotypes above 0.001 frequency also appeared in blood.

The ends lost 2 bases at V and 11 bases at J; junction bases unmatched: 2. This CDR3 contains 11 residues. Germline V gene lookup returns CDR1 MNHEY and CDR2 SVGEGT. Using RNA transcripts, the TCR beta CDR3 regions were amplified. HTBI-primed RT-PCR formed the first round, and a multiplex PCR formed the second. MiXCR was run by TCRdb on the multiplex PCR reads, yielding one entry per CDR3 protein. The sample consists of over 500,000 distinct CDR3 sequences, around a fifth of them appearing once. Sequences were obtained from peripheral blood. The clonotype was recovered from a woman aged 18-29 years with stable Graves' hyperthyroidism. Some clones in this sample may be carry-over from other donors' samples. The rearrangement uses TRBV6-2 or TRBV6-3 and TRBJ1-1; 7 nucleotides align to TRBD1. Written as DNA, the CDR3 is TGTGCCAGCAGTTACGGCAGGGGGGCTTTCTTT. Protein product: CASSYGRGAFF.